This TCR beta chain emerged from a study of radiotherapy plus CTLA-4 blockade in lung cancer. Points from the study as a whole: Blood TCR clones of tumor origin expanded after radiotherapy plus ipilimumab. According to reports, early shifts in blood T cell clones, alongside interferon-beta, forecast response most accurately.

This clone was observed a handful of times. What it binds is not known. Profiling relied on immunoSEQ multiplex PCR, and the TCRdb table lists in-frame clones only, not all of them. The table has approximately 110,000 clones, 81% seen once. The V and J ends lost 7 bases and 1 base, in that order; junction bases with no gene match: 9. CDR1 is PRHDT and CDR2 is FYEKMQ in the germline V gene (reference sequence). The CDR3 has 15 residues. This clonotype originated in a human donor with non-small cell lung cancer that progressed on radiotherapy plus ipilimumab. Some clones in this sample may be carry-over from other donors' samples. The sample in question was peripheral blood, obtained from a patient treated with radiotherapy plus ipilimumab. The J gene is TRBJ2-5, the V gene TRBV13, with 7 bases fitting TRBD2. CDR3 region: CASKRGGTFQETQYF. CDR3 DNA: TGTGCCAGCAAACGGGGAGGGACGTTCCAAGAGACCCAGTACTTC.